This entry concerns a single T cell receptor (beta chain). Its target is unknown. These data belong to a study of T cell responses to AZD1222 COVID-19 vaccine. Study-level points and caveats: Samples come after the peak T cell response, not at day 14. Spike-wide vaccine-associated CD4 TCRs dominated at 160-218 and 743-854. Clonal diversity was possibly underestimated; the donors were predominantly white British and more often female.

The protocol was immunoSEQ multiplex PCR, while the TCRdb copy is restricted to in-frame clones and leaves out a portion. Here the sample spans some 130,000 clones, 85% to 90% being singletons. The CDR3 spans 13 residues. From germline, CDR1 is SEHNR and CDR2 FQNEAQ (reference sequence). V shed 4 bases and J shed 10 bases, with 16 bases lying between them. The rearrangement uses TRBV7-9 and TRBJ1-2; maybe TRBD1 (5 bases). The sample was peripheral blood, taken on day 0 of AZD1222 vaccination. The sequence came from an adult in good health. The CDR3 loop reads CASSSSGHTDYTF. The CDR3 DNA sequence: TGTGCCAGCAGCTCGTCCGGACACACGGACTACACCTTC.